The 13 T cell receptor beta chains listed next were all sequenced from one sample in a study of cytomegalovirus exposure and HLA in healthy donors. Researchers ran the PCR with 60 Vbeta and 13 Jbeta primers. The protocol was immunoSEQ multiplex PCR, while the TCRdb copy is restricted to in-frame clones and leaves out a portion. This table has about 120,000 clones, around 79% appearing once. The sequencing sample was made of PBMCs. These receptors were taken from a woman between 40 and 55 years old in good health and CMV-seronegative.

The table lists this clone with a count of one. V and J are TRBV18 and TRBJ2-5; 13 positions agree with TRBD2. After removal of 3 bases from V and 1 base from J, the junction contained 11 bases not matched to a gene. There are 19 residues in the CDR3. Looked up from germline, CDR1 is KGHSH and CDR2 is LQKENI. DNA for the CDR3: TGTGCCAGCTCACCCGAGGAAAGGACTAGCGGGGGAATCCAAGAGACCCAGTACTTC. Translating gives CASSPEERTSGGIQETQYF.

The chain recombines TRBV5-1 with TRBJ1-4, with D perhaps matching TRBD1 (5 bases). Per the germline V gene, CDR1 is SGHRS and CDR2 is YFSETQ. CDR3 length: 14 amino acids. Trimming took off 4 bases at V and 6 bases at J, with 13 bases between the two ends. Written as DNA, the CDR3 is TGCGCCAGCAGCGCCGGGACTTATTATGAAAAACTGTTTTTT. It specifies CASSAGTYYEKLFF.

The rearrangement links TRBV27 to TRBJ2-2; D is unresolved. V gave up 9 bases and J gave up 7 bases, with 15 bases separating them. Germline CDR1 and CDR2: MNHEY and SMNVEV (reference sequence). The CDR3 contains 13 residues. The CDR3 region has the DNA TGTGCCAGTATGCGAAAAGCCGGCGGGGAGCTGTTTTTT. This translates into CASMRKAGGELFF.

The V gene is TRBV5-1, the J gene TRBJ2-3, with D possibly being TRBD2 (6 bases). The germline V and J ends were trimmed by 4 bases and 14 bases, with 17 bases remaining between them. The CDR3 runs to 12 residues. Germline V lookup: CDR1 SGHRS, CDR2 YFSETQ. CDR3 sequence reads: CASSTPDYVPYF. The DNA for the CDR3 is TGCGCCAGCAGCACACCGGACTATGTTCCGTATTTT.

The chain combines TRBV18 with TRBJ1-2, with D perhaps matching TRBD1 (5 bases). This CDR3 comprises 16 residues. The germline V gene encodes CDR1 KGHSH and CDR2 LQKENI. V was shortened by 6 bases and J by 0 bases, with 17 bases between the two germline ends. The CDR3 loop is CASSDSHRIPNYGYTF. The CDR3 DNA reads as TGTGCCAGCTCCGACAGCCACCGAATACCTAACTATGGCTACACCTTC.

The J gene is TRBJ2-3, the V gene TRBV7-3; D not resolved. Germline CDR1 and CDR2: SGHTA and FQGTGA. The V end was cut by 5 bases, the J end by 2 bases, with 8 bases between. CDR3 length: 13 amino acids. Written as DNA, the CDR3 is TGTGCCAGCAGCGCCACTGTCACAGATACGCAGTATTTT. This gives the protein CASSATVTDTQYF. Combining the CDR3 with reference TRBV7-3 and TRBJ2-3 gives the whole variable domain GAGVSQTPSNKVTEKGKYVELRCDPISGHTALYWYRQSLGQGPEFLIYFQGTGAADDSGLPNDRFFAVRPEGSVSTLKIQRTERGDSAVYLCASSATVTDTQYFGPGTRLTVL.

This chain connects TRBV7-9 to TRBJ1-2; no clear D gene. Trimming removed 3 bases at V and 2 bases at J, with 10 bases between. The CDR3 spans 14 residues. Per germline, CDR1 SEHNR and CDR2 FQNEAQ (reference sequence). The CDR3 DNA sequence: TGTGCCAGCAGCTTGCAGGCGCTAAACTATGGCTACACCTTC. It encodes CASSLQALNYGYTF.

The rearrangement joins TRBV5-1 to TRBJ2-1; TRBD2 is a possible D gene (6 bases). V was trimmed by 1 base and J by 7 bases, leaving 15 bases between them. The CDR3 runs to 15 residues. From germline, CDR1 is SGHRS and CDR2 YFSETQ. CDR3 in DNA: TGCGCCAGCAGCTTGCTGTCTAGCGTTCCGAATGAGCAGTTCTTC. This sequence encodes CASSLLSSVPNEQFF.

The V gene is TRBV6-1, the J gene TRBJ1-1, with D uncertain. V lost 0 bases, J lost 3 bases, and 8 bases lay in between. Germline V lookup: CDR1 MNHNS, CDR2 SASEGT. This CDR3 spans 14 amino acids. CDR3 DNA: TGTGCCAGCAGTGAAGCAACAGTCTACACTGAAGCTTTCTTT. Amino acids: CASSEATVYTEAFF.

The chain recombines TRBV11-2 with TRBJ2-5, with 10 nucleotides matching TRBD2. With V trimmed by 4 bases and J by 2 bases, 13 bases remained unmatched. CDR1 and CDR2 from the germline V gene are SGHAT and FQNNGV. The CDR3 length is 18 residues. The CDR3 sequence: CASSSWPRSGGPQETQYF. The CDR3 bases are TGTGCCAGCAGCTCCTGGCCACGTAGCGGGGGGCCACAAGAGACCCAGTACTTC.

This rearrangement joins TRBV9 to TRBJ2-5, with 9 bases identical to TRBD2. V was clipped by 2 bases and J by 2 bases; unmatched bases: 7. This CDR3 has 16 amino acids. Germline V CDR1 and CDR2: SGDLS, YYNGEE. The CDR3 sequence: CASSVQLLAGQETQYF. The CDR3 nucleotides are TGTGCCAGCAGCGTCCAGTTGCTAGCGGGGCAAGAGACCCAGTACTTC.

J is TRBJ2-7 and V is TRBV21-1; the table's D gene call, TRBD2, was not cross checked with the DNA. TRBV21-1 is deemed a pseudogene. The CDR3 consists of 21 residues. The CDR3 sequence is CASSKFPSRGLAGGRSYEQYF. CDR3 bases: TGTGCCAGCAGCAAGTTTCCGTCGAGGGGACTAGCGGGAGGCCGCTCCTACGAGCAGTACTTC.

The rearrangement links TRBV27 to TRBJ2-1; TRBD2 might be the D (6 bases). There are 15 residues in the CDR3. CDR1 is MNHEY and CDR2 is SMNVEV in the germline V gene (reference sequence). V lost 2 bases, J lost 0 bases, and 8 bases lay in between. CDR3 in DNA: TGTGCCAGCAGTTTAGGGGGGTTCTCCTACAATGAGCAGTTCTTC. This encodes CASSLGGFSYNEQFF.